What follows is one TCR beta chain and its context. Its specificity is unknown. Among the roughly 110 subjects of the validation cohort, separate from the approximately 670-subject first cohort, were the donors. Clones were sequenced by immunoSEQ multiplex PCR, and TCRdb holds only the in-frame ones, with some missing. The sample contains some 130,000 clones, 89% of which appear only once. The data originate from a study of cytomegalovirus exposure and HLA in healthy donors. The V and J ends lost 6 bases and 4 bases, in that order; junction bases with no gene match: 4. Germline CDR1 and CDR2: MNHEY and SVGAGI. This CDR3 contains 13 residues. Points from the study as a whole: Rarity held for most TCR sequences, but there were some public TCRs that occurred in many donors. The investigators catalogued 180 or so TCR beta chains as cytomegalovirus-associated. Reports described diagnosis of cytomegalovirus status by the classifier as highly specific and sensitive.

The source material was PBMCs. This TCR was sampled from a woman younger than 30 in good health and CMV-seronegative. The chain recombines TRBV6-5 with TRBJ1-1; 8 positions match TRBD1. CDR3 region: CASSGQGATEAFF. In nucleotides, the CDR3 is TGTGCCAGCAGCGGACAGGGAGCCACTGAAGCTTTCTTT.